A single sample is the source of the 15 T cell receptor beta chains below, sequenced in a study of blood T cell repertoires in COVID-19. TCRdb's copy holds only in-frame clones and misses some; the assay was immunoSEQ multiplex PCR. Of about 120,000 clones in the sample, approximately 90% are singletons; the top ten hold approximately 1%. The sequenced sample consisted of peripheral blood. The receptors were sampled from a woman at least 80 years old with acute or convalescent COVID-19.

This clone was found once. The V gene is TRBV21-1, the J gene TRBJ1-1. TRBV21-1 is described as a pseudogene. This CDR3 region has 13 residues. CDR3 residues: CAGNLRGITEAFF. In DNA, the CDR3 is TGTGCCGGCAACCTCCGAGGAATCACTGAAGCTTTCTTT.

This clone came up a few times. The rearrangement uses TRBV5-1 and TRBJ1-5, with D possibly being TRBD1 (5 bases). V was clipped by 0 bases and J by 9 bases, with 16 bases between them. The CDR3 consists of 15 residues. Germline V gene lookup returns CDR1 SGHRS and CDR2 YFSETQ. The CDR3 region is CASSLGQTVGGPQHF. DNA for the CDR3: TGCGCCAGCAGCTTGGGACAGACGGTCGGGGGGCCCCAGCATTTT.

The chain employs TRBV5-1 and TRBJ2-3; 10 bases align to TRBD2. This CDR3 has 19 residues. V was clipped by 0 bases and J by 2 bases; unmatched bases: 12. CDR1 and CDR2 (germline): SGHRS, YFSETQ. The CDR3 DNA reads TGCGCCAGCAGCTTGGTTAATTGGGGACTAGCGCGGAACACAGATACGCAGTATTTT. This encodes CASSLVNWGLARNTDTQYF. The variable domain in full, completed from reference TRBV5-1 and TRBJ2-3, reads KAGVTQTPRYLIKTRGQQVTLSCSPISGHRSVSWYQQTPGQGLQFLFEYFSETQRNKGNFPGRFSGRQFSNSRSEMNVSTLELGDSALYLCASSLVNWGLARNTDTQYFGPGTRLTVL.

This chain links TRBV7-9 with TRBJ2-7; 10 bases match TRBD1. Germline loops: CDR1 SEHNR, CDR2 FQNEAQ (reference sequence). J lost 6 bases, V lost 5 bases, and 10 bases had no gene match. The CDR3 has 15 amino acids. The CDR3 protein is CASSIPGTGEPEQYF. The CDR3 DNA reads TGTGCCAGCAGCATCCCCGGGACAGGGGAACCCGAGCAGTACTTC.

The J gene is TRBJ1-5, the V gene TRBV19; no clear D. Per germline, CDR1 LNHDA and CDR2 SQIVND (reference sequence). Trimming took 7 bases from V and 7 from J, leaving 14 bases between them. The CDR3 runs 13 residues. In DNA, the CDR3 is TGTGCCAGTAACAAAGAGGGCCAACAGCCCCAGCATTTT. Protein sequence: CASNKEGQQPQHF.

The gene calls are TRBV3-1 (or the pseudogene TRBV3-2) and TRBJ2-1, with 10 nucleotides matching TRBD1. Germline loops: CDR1 LGHDT, CDR2 YNNKEL (reference sequence). This CDR3 spans 16 amino acids. The V and J ends lost 1 base and 6 bases, in that order; junction bases with no gene match: 6. CDR3 sequence reads: CASSQVFRDRGNEQFF. In nucleotides, the CDR3 is TGTGCCAGCAGCCAAGTGTTTAGGGACAGGGGCAATGAGCAGTTCTTC.

Here the CDR3 reads CASSLRQGLSPLHF. CDR3 DNA: TGTGCCAGCAGTCTCAGACAGGGACTTTCACCCCTCCACTTT. This sequence joins TRBV27 and TRBJ1-6; 7 nucleotides line up with TRBD1. CDR3 size: 14 residues. The J segment lost 9 bases and the V segment lost 5 bases, leaving 7 bases of the junction unmatched. Germline V gene sequence: CDR1 MNHEY, CDR2 SMNVEV (reference sequence).

This rearrangement joins TRBV27 to TRBJ1-1; 7 bases line up with TRBD1. The CDR3 has 15 residues. Germline CDR1 is MNHEY and CDR2 is SMNVEV (reference sequence). The trim removed 5 bases at V and 5 bases at J, leaving 11 bases unmatched. This chain's CDR3 is CASSPTDRLGTEAFF. The CDR3, as DNA: TGTGCCAGCAGTCCCACGGACAGGCTGGGAACTGAAGCTTTCTTT.

The rearrangement joins TRBV4-2 to TRBJ2-7, with 8 bases that match TRBD1. Germline-derived CDR1 and CDR2 are LGHNA and YNFKEQ. The CDR3 covers 15 residues. The ends lost 6 bases at V and 5 bases at J; junction bases unmatched: 12. The CDR3: CASSLFGTGSDEQYF. The CDR3 DNA sequence: TGTGCCAGCAGTCTGTTTGGGACAGGAAGCGACGAGCAGTACTTC.

The gene calls are TRBV5-1 and TRBJ1-4; D is possibly TRBD1 (5 bases). Trimming shortened V by 0 bases and J by 1 base, and 10 bases separated the two germline ends. CDR3 length: 16 residues. Germline loops: CDR1 SGHRS, CDR2 YFSETQ. As DNA, the CDR3 is TGCGCCAGCAGCTTGGCGGCAGGGATAACTAATGAAAAACTGTTTTTT. The encoded protein is CASSLAAGITNEKLFF.

The chain combines TRBV2 with TRBJ2-3; 7 bases fit TRBD2. CDR3 size: 15 residues. V lost 4 bases, J lost 0 bases, and 4 bases stayed unmatched. The germline gives CDR1 SNHLY, CDR2 FYNNEI. CDR3 coding DNA: TGTGCCAGCAGTGCTAGCGGTCTGAGCACAGATACGCAGTATTTT. Amino acids: CASSASGLSTDTQYF.

The chain carries TRBV19 and TRBJ2-1; 14 bases agree with TRBD2. CDR1 is LNHDA, CDR2 SQIVND, per germline (reference sequence). This CDR3 has 16 amino acids. The V and J ends lost 5 bases and 10 bases, in that order; junction bases with no gene match: 10. The CDR3, as DNA: TGTGCCAGTAGTGCTTCCGGGACTAGCGGGGGTTTGGAGCAGTTCTTC. Residues: CASSASGTSGGLEQFF.

This clone was counted only a few times. This chain's CDR3 is CAISEADQPQHF. The CDR3 coding sequence is TGTGCCATCAGTGAAGCCGATCAGCCCCAGCATTTT. The genes are TRBV10-3 and TRBJ1-5; D is undetermined. Germline V gene lookup returns CDR1 ENHRY and CDR2 SYGVKD. The CDR3 is 12 amino acids. Trimming cost V 3 bases and J 5 bases, with 5 bases left between them.

The count of this clone is one. V gene TRBV20-1 combines with J gene TRBJ2-1; D is unresolved. Trimming pared 3 bases from V and 10 bases from J, leaving 10 bases between. There are 11 residues in the CDR3. In germline, CDR1 is DFQATT, CDR2 SNEGSKA (reference sequence). The CDR3 region is CSASGGREQFF. The CDR3 DNA reads as TGCAGTGCTAGTGGTGGGCGAGAGCAGTTCTTC.

The V call is TRBV6-5, the J call TRBJ1-6; possibly TRBD1 for D (5 bases). The CDR3 has 15 residues. Trimming took off 0 bases at V and 6 bases at J, with 9 bases between the two ends. Germline loops: CDR1 MNHEY, CDR2 SVGAGI. The CDR3 DNA reads as TGTGCCAGCAGTTACTCCGGGGGACGTAATTCACCCCTCCACTTT. Residues: CASSYSGGRNSPLHF.